This T cell receptor beta chain stems from a study of identical twins. Many counts were recorded for this clonotype. Its target is not known. General study points: The conclusions drew on cross-sectional statistical analysis instead of tracking the same donors. There were fewer insertions in abundant cord blood beta clonotypes, but memory repertoires showed no such pattern.

This CDR3 has 14 residues. Between the trimmed V and J ends, which lost 4 bases and 2 bases, there was a span of 9 bases. Germline values: CDR1 SGHRS, CDR2 YFSETQ. With no exceptions, donors were healthy Caucasians. MiXCR, run by TCRdb on the 5' RACE reads, gives a single entry per CDR3 protein. The table lists roughly 350,000 distinct CDR3 sequences, approximately 10% of them singletons. The receptor was derived from a woman aged 45 to 65 in good health. The chain is built from TRBV5-1 and TRBJ2-2; D possibly corresponds to TRBD2 (6 bases). Sequencing was performed on naive T cells sorted from blood. The CDR3 here is CASSTDYNTGELFF. In DNA, the CDR3 is TGCGCCAGCAGCACGGACTATAACACCGGGGAGCTGTTTTTT.